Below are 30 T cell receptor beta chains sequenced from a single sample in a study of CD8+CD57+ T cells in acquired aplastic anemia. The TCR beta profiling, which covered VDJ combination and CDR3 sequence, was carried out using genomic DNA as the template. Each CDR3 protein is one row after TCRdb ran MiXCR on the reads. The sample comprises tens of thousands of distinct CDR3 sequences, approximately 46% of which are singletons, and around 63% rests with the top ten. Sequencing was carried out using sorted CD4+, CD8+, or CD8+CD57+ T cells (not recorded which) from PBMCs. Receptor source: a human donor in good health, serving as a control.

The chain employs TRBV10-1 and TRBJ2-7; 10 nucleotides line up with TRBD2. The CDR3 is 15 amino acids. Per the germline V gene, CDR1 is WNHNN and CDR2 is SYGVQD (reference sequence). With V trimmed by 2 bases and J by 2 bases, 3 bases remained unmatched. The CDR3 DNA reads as TGCGCCAGCAGTGAGGGACTAGCGGAGGCCTACGAGCAGTACTTC. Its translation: CASSEGLAEAYEQYF.

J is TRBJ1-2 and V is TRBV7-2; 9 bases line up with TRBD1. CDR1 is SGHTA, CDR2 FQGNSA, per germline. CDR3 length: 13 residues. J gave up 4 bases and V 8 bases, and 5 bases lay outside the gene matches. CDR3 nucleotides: TGTGCCAGCGGCGGACAGGGGACCTATGGCTACACCTTC. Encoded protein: CASGGQGTYGYTF.

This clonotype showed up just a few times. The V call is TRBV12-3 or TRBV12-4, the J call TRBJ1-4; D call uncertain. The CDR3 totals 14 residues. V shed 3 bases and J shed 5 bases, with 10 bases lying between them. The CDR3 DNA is TGTGCCAGCAGTTTGGACGGCCAGAATGAAAAACTGTTTTTT. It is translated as CASSLDGQNEKLFF.

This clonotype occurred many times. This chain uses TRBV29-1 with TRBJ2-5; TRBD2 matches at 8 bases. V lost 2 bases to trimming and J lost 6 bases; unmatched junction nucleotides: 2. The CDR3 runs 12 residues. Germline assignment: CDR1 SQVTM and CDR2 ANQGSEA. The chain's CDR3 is CSVERGGKTQYF. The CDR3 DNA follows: TGCAGCGTTGAACGGGGGGGGAAGACCCAGTACTTC.

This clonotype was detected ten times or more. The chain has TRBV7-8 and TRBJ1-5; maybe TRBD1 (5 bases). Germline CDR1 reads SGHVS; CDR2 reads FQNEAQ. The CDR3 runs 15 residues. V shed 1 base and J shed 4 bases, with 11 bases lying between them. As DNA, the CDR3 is TGTGCCAGCAGCTTAGATGGGGCGGGGAATCAGCCCCAGCATTTT. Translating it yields CASSLDGAGNQPQHF.

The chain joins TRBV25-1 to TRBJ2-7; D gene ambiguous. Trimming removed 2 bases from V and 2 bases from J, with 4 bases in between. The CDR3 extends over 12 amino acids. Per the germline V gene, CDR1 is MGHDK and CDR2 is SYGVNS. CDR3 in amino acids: CASSEIPYEQYV. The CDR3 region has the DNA TGTGCCAGCAGTGAAATACCCTACGAGCAGTACGTC.

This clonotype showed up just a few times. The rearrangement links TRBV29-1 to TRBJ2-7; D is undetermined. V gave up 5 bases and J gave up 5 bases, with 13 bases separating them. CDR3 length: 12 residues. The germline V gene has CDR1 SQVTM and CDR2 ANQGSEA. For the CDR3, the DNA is TGCAGCGTTCGTATACAAACGGACGAGCAGTACTTC. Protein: CSVRIQTDEQYF.

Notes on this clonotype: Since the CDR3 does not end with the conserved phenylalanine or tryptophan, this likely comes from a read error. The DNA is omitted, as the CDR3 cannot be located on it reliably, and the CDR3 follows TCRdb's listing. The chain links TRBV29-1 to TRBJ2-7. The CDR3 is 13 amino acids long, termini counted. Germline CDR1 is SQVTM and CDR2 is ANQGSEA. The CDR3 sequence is CSVEDDFSYEQHS.

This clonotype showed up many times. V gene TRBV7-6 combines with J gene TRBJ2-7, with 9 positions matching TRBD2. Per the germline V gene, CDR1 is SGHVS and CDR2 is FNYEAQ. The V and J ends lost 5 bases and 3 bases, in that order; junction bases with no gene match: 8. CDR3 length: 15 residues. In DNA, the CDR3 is TGTGCCAGCAGCCCCTCCGGGACTAGCAGCTACGAGCAGTACTTC. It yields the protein CASSPSGTSSYEQYF.

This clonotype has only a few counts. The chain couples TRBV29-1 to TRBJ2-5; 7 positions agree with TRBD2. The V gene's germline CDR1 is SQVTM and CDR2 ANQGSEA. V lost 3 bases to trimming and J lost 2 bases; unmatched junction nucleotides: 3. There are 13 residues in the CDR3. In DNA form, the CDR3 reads TGCAGCGTTGATATGCGGGGGCAAGAGACCCAGTACTTC. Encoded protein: CSVDMRGQETQYF.

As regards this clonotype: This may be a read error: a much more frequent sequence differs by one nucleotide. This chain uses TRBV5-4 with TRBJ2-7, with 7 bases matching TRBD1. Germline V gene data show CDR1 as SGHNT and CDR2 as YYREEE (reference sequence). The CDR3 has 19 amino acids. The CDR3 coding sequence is TGTGCCAGCAGCTACAGAGGGGGCCAGGGCGGCCACATCTCCTACGGGCAGTACTTC. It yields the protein CASSYRGGQGGHISYGQYF.

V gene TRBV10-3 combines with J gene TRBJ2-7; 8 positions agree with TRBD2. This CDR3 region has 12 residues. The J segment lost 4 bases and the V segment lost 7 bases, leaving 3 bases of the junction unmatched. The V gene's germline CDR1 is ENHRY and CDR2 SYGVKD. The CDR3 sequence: CAIKAGEYEQYF. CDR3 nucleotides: TGTGCCATCAAAGCGGGGGAGTACGAGCAGTACTTC.

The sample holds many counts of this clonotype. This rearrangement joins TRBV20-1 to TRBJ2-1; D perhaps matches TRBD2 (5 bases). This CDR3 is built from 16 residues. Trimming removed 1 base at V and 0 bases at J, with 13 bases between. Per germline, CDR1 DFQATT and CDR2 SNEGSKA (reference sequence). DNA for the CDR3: TGCAGTGCTAGAGGAGATTCTAGCTTCTCCTACAATGAGCAGTTCTTC. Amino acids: CSARGDSSFSYNEQFF.

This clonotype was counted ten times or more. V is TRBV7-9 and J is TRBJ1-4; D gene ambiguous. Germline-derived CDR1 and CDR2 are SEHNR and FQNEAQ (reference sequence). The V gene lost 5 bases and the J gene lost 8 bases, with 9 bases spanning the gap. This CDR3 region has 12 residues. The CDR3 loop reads CASSLFAEKLFF. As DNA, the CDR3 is TGTGCCAGCAGCCTGTTCGCCGAAAAACTGTTTTTT.

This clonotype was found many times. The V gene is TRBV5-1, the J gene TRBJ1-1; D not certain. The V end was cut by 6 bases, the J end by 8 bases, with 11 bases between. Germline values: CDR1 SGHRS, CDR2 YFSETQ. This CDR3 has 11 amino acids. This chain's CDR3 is CASTSGREAFF. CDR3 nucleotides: TGCGCCAGCACCTCGGGGAGAGAAGCTTTCTTT.

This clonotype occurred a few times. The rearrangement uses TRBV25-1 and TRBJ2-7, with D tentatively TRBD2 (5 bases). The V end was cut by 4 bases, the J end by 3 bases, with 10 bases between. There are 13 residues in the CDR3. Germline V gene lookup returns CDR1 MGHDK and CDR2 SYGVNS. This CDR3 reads CASSAHGGYEQYF. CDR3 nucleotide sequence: TGTGCCAGCAGTGCACATGGAGGCTACGAGCAGTACTTC.

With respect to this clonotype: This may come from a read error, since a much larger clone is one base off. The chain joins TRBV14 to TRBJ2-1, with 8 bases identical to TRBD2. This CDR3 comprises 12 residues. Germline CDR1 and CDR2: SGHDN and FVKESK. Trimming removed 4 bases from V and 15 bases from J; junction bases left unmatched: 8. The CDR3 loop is CASSLAGRTAFF. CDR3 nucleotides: TGTGCCAGCAGCCTAGCGGGACGTACCGCGTTCTTC.

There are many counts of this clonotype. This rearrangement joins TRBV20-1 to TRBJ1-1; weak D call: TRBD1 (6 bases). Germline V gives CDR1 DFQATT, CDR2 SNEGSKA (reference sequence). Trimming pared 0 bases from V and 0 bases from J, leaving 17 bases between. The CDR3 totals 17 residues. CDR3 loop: CSARDPGQYEMNTEAFF. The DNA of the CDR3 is TGCAGTGCTAGAGATCCCGGACAGTATGAGATGAACACTGAAGCTTTCTTT.

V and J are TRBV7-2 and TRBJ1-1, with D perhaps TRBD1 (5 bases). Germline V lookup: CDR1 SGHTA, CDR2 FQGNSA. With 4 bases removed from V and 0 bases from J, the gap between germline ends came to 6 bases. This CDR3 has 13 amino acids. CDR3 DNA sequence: TGTGCCAGCAGCTCGACAGTGAACACTGAAGCTTTCTTT. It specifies CASSSTVNTEAFF.

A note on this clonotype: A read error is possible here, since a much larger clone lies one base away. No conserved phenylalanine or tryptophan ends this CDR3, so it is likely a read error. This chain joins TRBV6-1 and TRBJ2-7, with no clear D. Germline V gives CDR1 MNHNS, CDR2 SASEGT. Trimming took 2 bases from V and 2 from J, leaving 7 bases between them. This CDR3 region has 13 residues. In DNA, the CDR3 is TGTGCCAGCAGTGAATTCTCTACCTACGAGCAGTACCTC. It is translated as CASSEFSTYEQYL.

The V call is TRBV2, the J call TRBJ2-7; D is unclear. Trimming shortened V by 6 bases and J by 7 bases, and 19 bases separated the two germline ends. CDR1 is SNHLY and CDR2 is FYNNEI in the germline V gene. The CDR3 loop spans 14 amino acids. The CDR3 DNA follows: TGTGCCAGCAGCTCCCCCCTAAGGGTCCGGGAGCAGTACTTC. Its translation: CASSSPLRVREQYF.

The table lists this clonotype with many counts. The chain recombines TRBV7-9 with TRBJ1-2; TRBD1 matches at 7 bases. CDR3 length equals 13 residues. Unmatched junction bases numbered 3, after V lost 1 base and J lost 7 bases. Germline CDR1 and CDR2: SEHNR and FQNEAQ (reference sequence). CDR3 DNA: TGTGCCAGCAGCTTAGGACAGGGTTTTGGCTACACCTTC. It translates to CASSLGQGFGYTF. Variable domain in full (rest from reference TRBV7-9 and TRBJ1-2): DTGVSQNPRHKITKRGQNVTFRCDPISEHNRLYWYRQTLGQGPEFLTYFQNEAQLEKSRLLSDRFSAERPKGSFSTLEIQRTEQGDSAMYLCASSLGQGFGYTFGSGTRLTVV.

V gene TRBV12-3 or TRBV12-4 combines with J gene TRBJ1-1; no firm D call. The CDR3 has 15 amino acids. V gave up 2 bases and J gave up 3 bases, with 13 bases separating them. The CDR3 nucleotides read TGTGCCAGCAGTTTAAGTCACCGGGCCCACACTGAAGCTTTCTTT. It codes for CASSLSHRAHTEAFF.

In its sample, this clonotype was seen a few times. Written as DNA, the CDR3 is TGTGCCACCTCTCCGACTAGGTCCTACGAGCAGTACTTC. Amino acid sequence: CATSPTRSYEQYF. The chain carries TRBV15 and TRBJ2-7; D perhaps matches TRBD2 (6 bases). CDR3 length: 13 residues. CDR1 is LNHNV, CDR2 YYDKDF, per germline (reference sequence). Between the trimmed V and J ends, which lost 8 bases and 1 base, there was a span of 12 bases.

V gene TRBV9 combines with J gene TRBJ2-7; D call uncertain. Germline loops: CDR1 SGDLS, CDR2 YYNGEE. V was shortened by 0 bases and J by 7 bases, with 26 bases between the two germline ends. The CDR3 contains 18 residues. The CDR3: CASSVGVSSVLSVREQYF. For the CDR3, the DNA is TGTGCCAGCAGCGTAGGAGTAAGTTCGGTTTTATCGGTGAGAGAGCAGTACTTC.

The CDR3 DNA reads TGCAGCATTGCGACCCGGGACGAGCAGTACTTC. Translated: CSIATRDEQYF. The chain recombines TRBV29-1 with TRBJ2-7; D not certain. This CDR3 is built from 11 residues. Germline V CDR1 and CDR2: SQVTM, ANQGSEA. The ends were cut back, 8 bases at V and 5 bases at J, with 13 bases in the middle.

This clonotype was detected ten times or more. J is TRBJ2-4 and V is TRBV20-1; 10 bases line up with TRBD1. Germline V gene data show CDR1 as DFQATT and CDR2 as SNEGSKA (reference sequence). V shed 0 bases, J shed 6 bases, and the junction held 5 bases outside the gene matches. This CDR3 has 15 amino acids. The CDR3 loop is CSARDPGQGINIQYF. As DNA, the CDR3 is TGCAGTGCTAGAGATCCGGGACAGGGGATAAACATTCAGTACTTC.

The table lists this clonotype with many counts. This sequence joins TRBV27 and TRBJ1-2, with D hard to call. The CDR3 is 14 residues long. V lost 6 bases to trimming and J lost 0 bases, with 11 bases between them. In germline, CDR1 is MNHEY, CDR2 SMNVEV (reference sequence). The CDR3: CASRSDGANYGYTF. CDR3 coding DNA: TGTGCCAGCAGATCGGACGGAGCTAACTATGGCTACACCTTC.

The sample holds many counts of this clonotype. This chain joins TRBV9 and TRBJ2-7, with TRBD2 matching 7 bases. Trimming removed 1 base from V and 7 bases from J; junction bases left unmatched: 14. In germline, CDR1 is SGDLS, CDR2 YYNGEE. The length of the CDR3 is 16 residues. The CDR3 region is CASSVYADAGVREQYF. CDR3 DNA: TGTGCCAGCAGCGTATATGCGGACGCGGGGGTTAGGGAGCAGTACTTC.

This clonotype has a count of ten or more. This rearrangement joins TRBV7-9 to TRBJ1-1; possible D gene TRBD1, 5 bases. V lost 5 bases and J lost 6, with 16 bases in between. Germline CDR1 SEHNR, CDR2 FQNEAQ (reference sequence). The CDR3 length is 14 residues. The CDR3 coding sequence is TGTGCCAGCAGCCTGCTGGCAGAAGGGGCTGAAGCTTTCTTT. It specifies CASSLLAEGAEAFF.